These 8 T cell receptor beta chains were all obtained from the same sample, sequenced in a study of beta chain features in type 1 diabetes. Expressed TCRB transcripts were sequenced after all isolated RNA was converted to cDNA. Clones were read by immunoSEQ multiplex PCR, and TCRdb kept only the in-frame ones, dropping some. The sample consists of 310,000 or so clones, roughly 9.6% of them appearing once. Specimen: naive CD4+ T cells from blood. Receptors were obtained from a woman in her 30s in good health.

The J gene is TRBJ2-1, the V gene TRBV29-1; 12 bases align to TRBD2. This CDR3 region has 14 residues. The germline V gene encodes CDR1 SQVTM and CDR2 ANQGSEA. After removal of 5 bases from V and 7 bases from J, the junction contained 6 bases not matched to a gene. The CDR3 spells CSVRASGRANEQFF. In nucleotides, the CDR3 is TGCAGCGTTCGAGCTAGCGGGAGGGCGAATGAGCAGTTCTTC.

The sample holds a few counts of this clone. V gene TRBV29-1 combines with J gene TRBJ2-2; 8 nucleotides align to TRBD2. V lost 1 base and J lost 6; bases outside the gene matches: 4. The CDR3 length is 14 residues. Germline V gene data show CDR1 as SQVTM and CDR2 as ANQGSEA. CDR3 DNA: TGCAGCGTTGAAGGGACTAGCCTATCCGGGGAGCTGTTTTTT. Protein sequence: CSVEGTSLSGELFF.

The chain combines TRBV10-3 with TRBJ2-3, with 11 bases identical to TRBD1. The CDR3 loop spans 18 amino acids. V lost 3 bases and J lost 6; bases outside the gene matches: 14. Per the germline V gene, CDR1 is ENHRY and CDR2 is SYGVKD. Here the CDR3 DNA reads TGTGCCATCAGTGACGGACAGGGGGCCGGTATAGGAGTCGATACGCAGTATTTT. Encoded protein: CAISDGQGAGIGVDTQYF.

The chain couples TRBV11-1 to TRBJ2-1, with 14 positions matching TRBD2. Trimming at V came to 1 base and at J to 8 bases, leaving 4 bases not matched to a gene. Germline assignment: CDR1 SGHAT and CDR2 FQDESV (reference sequence). The CDR3 totals 16 residues. As DNA, the CDR3 is TGTGCCAGCAGCTTAGGTGGGACTAGCGGGAGCCATGAGCAGTTCTTC. Translation: CASSLGGTSGSHEQFF. The complete variable domain, with remaining parts taken from reference TRBV11-1 and TRBJ2-1, reads EAEVAQSPRYKITEKSQAVAFWCDPISGHATLYWYRQILGQGPELLVQFQDESVVDDSQLPKDRFSAERLKGVDSTLKIQPAELGDSAMYLCASSLGGTSGSHEQFFGPGTRLTVL.

The rearrangement links TRBV5-1 to TRBJ2-1; 8 positions match TRBD2. This CDR3 has 15 residues. From germline, CDR1 is SGHRS and CDR2 YFSETQ. Trimming took 0 bases from V and 3 from J; bases not matched to a gene: 2. Here the CDR3 DNA reads TGCGCCAGCAGCTTGGTAGCGGGAAACTACAATGAGCAGTTCTTC. Its translation is CASSLVAGNYNEQFF.

This clone was seen once. Compared with germline, one end of the junction differs, possibly owing to a read error. This sequence joins TRBV4-3 and TRBJ2-1; TRBD2 aligns across 7 bases. Germline assignment: CDR1 LGHNA and CDR2 YSLEER. The CDR3 totals 14 residues. The CDR3 here is CASSQRGRVNEQLF. The CDR3 DNA reads TGCGCCAGCAGCCAACGCGGGAGAGTTAATGAGCAGCTCTTC.

Comments on this clone: Within the sample, other DNA sequences also encode this same CDR3. The chain carries TRBV18 and TRBJ2-3, with 7 bases aligning to TRBD2. With V trimmed by 3 bases and J by 2 bases, 2 bases remained unmatched. This CDR3 comprises 14 residues. The germline CDR1 and CDR2 sequences are KGHSH and LQKENI. The CDR3 sequence: CASSPGGTTDTQYF. The CDR3 DNA reads as TGTGCCAGCTCACCGGGGGGGACCACAGATACGCAGTATTTT.

This clone appeared a few times. The genes are TRBV5-1 and TRBJ2-7; TRBD2 agrees at 12 bases. This CDR3 is built from 15 residues. Trimming cost V 5 bases and J 5 bases; bases outside gene matches: 8. Per the germline V gene, CDR1 is SGHRS and CDR2 is YFSETQ. Here the CDR3 reads CASRPLAGGTHEQYF. The CDR3 bases are TGCGCCAGCAGGCCCCTAGCGGGAGGGACCCACGAGCAGTACTTC.